Below, one T cell receptor beta chain is given with its context. This entry belongs to a study of CD8 T cells in Susac syndrome. The CDR3 has 16 amino acids. Per germline, CDR1 MNHEY and CDR2 SMNVEV (reference sequence). J was trimmed by 9 bases and V by 2 bases; bases with no gene match: 13. When the RNA was reverse transcribed, random hexamers were used with an input of about 0.5 to 1 ug. Amplification of TCR beta CDR3 by immunoSEQ multiplex PCR spanned 54 Vbeta and 13 Jbeta. Via MiXCR, TCRdb re-called the immunoSEQ multiplex PCR reads, giving one row per CDR3 protein. The profile shows about 210,000 distinct CDR3 sequences, around 96% of them singletons. From blood CD8+ and CD4+ T cells, the TCR beta chain was sequenced. The patients serving as multiple sclerosis controls were treatment-naive. They had stable or active relapsing-remitting disease and fulfilled revised McDonald criteria. Negative magnetic isolation gave CD8+ and CD4+ cells; FACS enriched CD8+ TEMRA.

The specimen sequenced was CD4+ T cells from PBMCs. The rearrangement links TRBV27 to TRBJ2-1, with 7 nucleotides matching TRBD2. The receptor comes from a human donor with multiple sclerosis. In DNA form, the CDR3 reads TGTGCCAGCAGTTTAGAGAGGCTAGCGGTGGGTAGTGAGCAGTTCTTC. Amino acid sequence: CASSLERLAVGSEQFF.